Following are 8 T cell receptor beta chains from one sample sequenced in a study of OX40 agonist ivuxolimab in advanced cancers. Using immunoSEQ multiplex PCR, the repertoire was profiled, and TCRdb retains in-frame clones only, with some absent. The profile shows 81,000 or so clones, roughly 91% of them singletons. The sample here was CD4+ or CD8+ T cells sorted from blood, taken in a trial of the OX40 agonist ivuxolimab. These receptor sequences come from an adult with an advanced solid tumor such as melanoma, head and neck, liver or kidney cancer.

The chain has TRBV6-1 and TRBJ2-5; 8 bases map to TRBD2. This CDR3 has 13 residues. V shed 3 bases and J 4 bases; nucleotides not matched to a gene: 1. CDR1 is MNHNS and CDR2 is SASEGT in the germline V gene. The CDR3 protein is CASSEGLGETQYF. Written as DNA, the CDR3 is TGTGCCAGCAGTGAGGGACTAGGAGAGACCCAGTACTTC.

V gene TRBV5-1 combines with J gene TRBJ1-4; no definite D call. This CDR3 has 13 amino acids. Germline lookup yields CDR1 SGHRS and CDR2 YFSETQ. Trimming left V 4 bases short and J 6 bases short, with 10 bases between. The CDR3 spells CASSLRLDEKLFF. For the CDR3, the DNA is TGCGCCAGCAGCCTACGTTTAGATGAAAAACTGTTTTTT.

The chain recombines TRBV6-1 with TRBJ1-2, with no clear D. The CDR3 length is 11 residues. Germline lookup yields CDR1 MNHNS and CDR2 SASEGT. Between the trimmed V and J ends, which lost 6 bases and 8 bases, there was a span of 10 bases. CDR3 nucleotide sequence: TGTGCCAGCAGACACGAGGGCGGCTACACCTTC. It codes for CASRHEGGYTF.

The genes are TRBV6-1 and TRBJ1-1; TRBD1 matches at 8 bases. Germline CDR1 reads MNHNS; CDR2 reads SASEGT. V was pared by 6 bases and J by 1 base, with 7 bases of the junction left unmatched. The CDR3 extends over 15 amino acids. The CDR3, as DNA: TGTGCCAGCAGATATCCGGGGACAGGGAACACTGAAGCTTTCTTT. Translating gives CASRYPGTGNTEAFF.

The genes are TRBV19 and TRBJ2-2; possible D gene TRBD2, 5 bases. V lost 8 bases and J 6 bases, leaving 19 bases between the germline ends. Per the germline V gene, CDR1 is LNHDA and CDR2 is SQIVND (reference sequence). The CDR3 has 15 amino acids. The DNA for the CDR3 is TGTGCCAGTCGCCGTGTGGGCGCCGGGGCCGGGGAGCTGTTTTTT. It translates to CASRRVGAGAGELFF.

The chain has TRBV7-2 and TRBJ1-1; the D is unclear. V dropped 2 bases and J dropped 6 bases, with 13 bases sitting between them. Germline-derived CDR1 and CDR2 are SGHTA and FQGNSA. The CDR3 loop spans 14 amino acids. The CDR3 loop is CASSLRPAISEAFF. The CDR3 DNA is TGTGCCAGCAGCTTAAGGCCAGCCATCTCTGAAGCTTTCTTT.

The CDR3: CASSLSRAGDTQYF. The CDR3 DNA is TGTGCCAGCAGCTTATCCAGGGCAGGAGATACGCAGTATTTT. The V and J genes are TRBV7-8 and TRBJ2-3; D may be TRBD1 (5 bases). V dropped 2 bases and J dropped 5 bases, with 11 bases sitting between them. The germline CDR1 and CDR2 sequences are SGHVS and FQNEAQ. The length of the CDR3 is 14 residues.

This clone showed up just a few times. This sequence joins TRBV9 and TRBJ2-7; 7 bases map to TRBD1. The CDR3 consists of 14 residues. V shed 4 bases, J shed 7 bases, and the junction held 11 bases outside the gene matches. CDR1 is SGDLS, CDR2 YYNGEE, per germline. The chain's CDR3 is CASSLLALQGEQYF. In nucleotides, the CDR3 is TGTGCCAGCAGCCTTCTCGCCCTACAGGGGGAGCAGTACTTC.